Listed below are T cell receptor beta chains from one sample, sequenced in a study of cytomegalovirus exposure and HLA in healthy donors. TCRdb keeps only in-frame clones here, not all; method: immunoSEQ multiplex PCR. The table includes 200,000 to 300,000 clones, about 80% detected once. The sample consisted of PBMCs. The origin of the receptors is a middle-aged woman in good health and CMV-seropositive. The CDR3 runs from the conserved cysteine through the conserved F or W. The D gene is left open where the match is weak. Clone size is given for some rows only: seen once, a few or many times, or a class if the clone is expanded.

>NA|TRBJ1-1|NA|TRBV2
TGTGCCCCCGGGGAGGGGTCGACTTTCTTT
CAPGEGSTFF
>NA|TRBJ1-1|NA|TRBV7-9
TGTGCCAGCAGCCCCAGGGGAACTGAAGCTTTCTTT
CASSPRGTEAFF
>once|TRBJ1-2|TRBD1|TRBV4-2
TGTGCCAGCAGCCAATTAGGACAGGGTTATACCTATGGCTACACCTTC
CASSQLGQGYTYGYTF
>few|TRBJ2-1|NA|TRBV9
TGTGCCAGCAGCACCGGGACTTACAATGAGCAGTTCTTC
CASSTGTYNEQFF
>NA|TRBJ2-2|TRBD2|TRBV6-5
TGTGCCAGCAGTTCCCGCGGGGGGGGTACCGGGGAGCTGTTTTTT
CASSSRGGGTGELFF
>NA|TRBJ2-1|NA|TRBV2
TGTGCCAGCATTGGAAGGAGGGATGAGCAGTTCTTC
CASIGRRDEQFF
>NA|TRBJ2-1|TRBD2|TRBV5-1
TGCGCCAGCAGCTTTAGCACCTCTGGCGGGGGGCGTTACAATGAGCAGTTCTTC
CASSFSTSGGGRYNEQFF
>NA|TRBJ2-7|TRBD1|TRBV29-1
TGCAGCGTACGGCACAGGGGAAAATCCATCCTCGAGCAGTACTTC
CSVRHRGKSILEQYF
>NA|TRBJ1-4|NA|TRBV7-2
TGTGCCAGCAGCTTATGGCAACCCGCAACTAATGAAAAACTGTTTTTT
CASSLWQPATNEKLFF
>few|TRBJ1-4|NA|TRBV4-1
TGCGCCAGCAGCCGGACAGTATTATCCGGGAAACTGTTTTTT
CASSRTVLSGKLFF
>NA|TRBJ1-3|NA|TRBV4-3
TGCGCCAGCAGCCAAGTTACCGGTACGGACACCATATATTTT
CASSQVTGTDTIYF
>NA|TRBJ2-1|TRBD2|TRBV18
TGTGCCAGCTCACCACCGACTAGCGGGACCAATGAGCAGTTCTTC
CASSPPTSGTNEQFF
>NA|TRBJ1-1|TRBD1|TRBV30
TGTGCCTGGAGGGCAGGGGGCAGGACGAACACTGAAGCTTTCTTT
CAWRAGGRTNTEAFF
>NA|TRBJ2-5|NA|TRBV6-5
TGTGCCAGCAGTTCCTCCCCTCGTTCAACCCAAGGGGCCCAGTACTTC
CASSSSPRSTQGAQYF
>NA|TRBJ2-7|NA|TRBV19
TGTGCCAGTAGTATGTACACCTCCTACGAGCAGTACTTC
CASSMYTSYEQYF
>NA|TRBJ1-5|TRBD1|TRBV7-9
TGTGCCAGCAGCTTATTTAGAGGGACAGGGGCCCACAATCAGCCCCAGCATTTT
CASSLFRGTGAHNQPQHF
>NA|TRBJ2-7|TRBD1|TRBV7-9
TGTTCCAGCAGCCCCAGGACAGGGACCTACGAGCAGTACTTC
CSSSPRTGTYEQYF
>NA|TRBJ1-3|TRBD1|TRBV19
TGTGCCAGTTCAAACCGGGACAGGGGATTTGACGGAAACACCATATATTTT
CASSNRDRGFDGNTIYF
>few|TRBJ1-2|TRBD1|TRBV7-2
TGTGCCAGCAGCCTCGACAGGGTCGGCGGCTACACCTTC
CASSLDRVGGYTF
>NA|TRBJ1-5|NA|TRBV19
TGTGCCAGTAGTCTCCGGTCGGGGAGCAATCAGCCCCAGCATTTT
CASSLRSGSNQPQHF
>NA|TRBJ2-3|TRBD2|TRBV9
TGTGCCAGCAGCCCCCCCAAGACTAGCGGGGGGGTAAGAACAGATACGCAGTATTTT
CASSPPKTSGGVRTDTQYF
>once|TRBJ1-3|NA|TRBV2
TGTGCCAGCAGTGTTTCCAGGGTTAGCGGAAACACCATATATTTT
CASSVSRVSGNTIYF
>NA|TRBJ1-3|NA|TRBV11-2
TGTGCCAGCAGCTTAGATGGTGGGCCGGGGGGAAACACCATATATTTT
CASSLDGGPGGNTIYF
>NA|TRBJ1-1|NA|TRBV28
TGTGCCAGCAGTTACCAGGGGTCTGAAGCTTTCTTT
CASSYQGSEAFF
>NA|TRBJ2-1|TRBD2|TRBV29-1
TGCAGCGTTGAGAGTAGCGGGGGGAATGAGCAGTTCTTC
CSVESSGGNEQFF
>NA|TRBJ1-2|NA|TRBV10-3
TGTGCCATCAGTGAGTTGGGCGCTAACTATGGCTACACCTTC
CAISELGANYGYTF
>once|TRBJ1-5|NA|TRBV30
TGTGCCTGGAGTGCCCATCCGGGGGATAGCAATCAGCCCCAGCATTTT
CAWSAHPGDSNQPQHF
>NA|TRBJ2-7|NA|TRBV6-4
TGTGCCAGCCGTCTTTCTAGCCCTAATTTCCCCAGCCCTTCCTTC
CASRLSSPNFPSPSF
>NA|TRBJ2-6|TRBD2|TRBV19
TGTGCCAGTAGTAGAGCAGGGAGGGCCGGGGCCAACGTCCTGACTTTC
CASSRAGRAGANVLTF
>NA|TRBJ1-5|NA|TRBV28
TGTGCCAGCACCAAGGAGGGGCAGGGTGATCAGCCCCAGCATTTT
CASTKEGQGDQPQHF
>NA|TRBJ1-1|NA|TRBV18
TGTGCCAGCTCGTCAGGGAGGACGAACACTGAAGCTTTCTTT
CASSSGRTNTEAFF